The entry below describes one TCR beta chain. Its antigen is currently unknown. The sample belongs to a study of shared clonotypes between healthy human individuals. General study results and limits: Across four donors, naive CD4 shared around 5.4%, naive CD8 around 3.8%, memory CD4 less than 2.5%, memory CD8 around 0.36%.

Assay used: immunoSEQ multiplex PCR; TCRdb lists only in-frame clones, some missing. The data hold roughly 200,000 clones, with approximately 70% observed a single time. Free of recent acute infections or vaccinations, the donors were healthy HIV-negative adults. The authors divided CD4+ cells into CD45RA+ naive and CD45RA-negative memory subsets. Sequenced sample: memory CD4+ T cells sorted from blood. The subset here: CD45RA-negative fraction. The receptor was isolated from a man under 40 in good health.

The CDR3 spells CASSLGSGGNTGELFF. The CDR3 DNA is TGTGCCAGCAGCTTAGGATCGGGAGGAAACACCGGGGAGCTGTTTTTT. The chain has TRBV7-7 and TRBJ2-2; TRBD2 matches at 7 bases. This CDR3 contains 16 residues. Germline V gene sequence: CDR1 SSHAT, CDR2 FNYEAQ (reference sequence). V gave up 1 base and J gave up 2 bases; unmatched junction bases: 4.